Listed below are T cell receptor beta chains from one sample, sequenced in a study of blood T cell repertoires in COVID-19. The assay was immunoSEQ multiplex PCR, and TCRdb's table has in-frame clones only and misses some. The sample holds under 150,000 clones, around 81% seen once. The specimen was peripheral blood. These receptors originate from a human donor with acute or convalescent COVID-19. The donor label of this sample is uncertain. Each CDR3 is given with its conserved first and last residue. A D gene is named only where the DNA matches it firmly. The listing skips clone size in some rows; elsewhere it reads once, few, many or a size class.

v_gene	j_gene	d_gene	abundance	CDR3aa	CDR3nt
TRBV6-5	TRBJ1-4	TRBD1	-	CASSPGQGGEKLFF	TGTGCCAGCAGCCCGGGACAGGGGGGAGAAAAACTGTTTTTT
TRBV3-1/TRBV3-2	TRBJ1-2	-	-	CASSQGGTALYGYTF	TGTGCCAGCAGCCAAGGGGGCACAGCCCTCTATGGCTACACCTTC
TRBV6-5	TRBJ1-5	-	-	CASSYGQYSNQPQHF	TGTGCCAGCAGTTACGGACAGTATAGCAATCAGCCCCAGCATTTT
TRBV29-1	TRBJ2-1	TRBD2	-	CSVEARGDLSNEQFF	TGCAGCGTTGAAGCGCGGGGGGATCTCAGCAATGAGCAGTTCTTC
TRBV4-1	TRBJ2-7	-	-	CASSQGGGDEQYF	TGCGCCAGCAGCCAGGGGGGGGGCGACGAGCAGTACTTC
TRBV7-9	TRBJ2-5	TRBD2	-	CASSFAGGGARETQYF	TGTGCCAGCAGCTTCGCGGGGGGCGGTGCGAGAGAGACCCAGTACTTC
TRBV7-8	TRBJ1-2	-	-	CASSFSDSNYGYTF	TGTGCCAGCAGCTTCTCGGACAGTAACTATGGCTACACCTTC
TRBV18	TRBJ2-1	TRBD2	-	CASSLTSGGKDEQFF	TGTGCCAGCTCACTCACTAGCGGGGGGAAGGATGAGCAGTTCTTC
TRBV7-9	TRBJ2-1	-	once	CASTLGRGGKNEQFF	TGTGCCAGCACCTTAGGAAGGGGTGGGAAGAATGAGCAGTTCTTC
TRBV27	TRBJ1-1	-	-	CASRPWGGSNTEAFF	TGTGCCAGCAGGCCCTGGGGGGGGAGTAACACTGAAGCTTTCTTT
TRBV10-3	TRBJ2-1	TRBD1	few	CAISTRQGNEQFF	TGTGCCATCAGTACAAGACAGGGTAATGAGCAGTTCTTC
TRBV6-5	TRBJ1-1	-	-	CASIPGFMNTEAFF	TGTGCCAGCATACCGGGTTTCATGAACACTGAAGCTTTCTTT
TRBV5-1	TRBJ2-1	TRBD2	-	CASRGTSGLYNEQFF	TGCGCCAGCAGAGGGACTAGCGGGTTGTACAATGAGCAGTTCTTC
TRBV19	TRBJ1-1	-	-	CASSIRRDTEAFF	TGTGCCAGTAGTATAAGACGGGATACTGAAGCTTTCTTT
TRBV12-3/TRBV12-4	TRBJ1-5	-	-	CASSLNSQPQHF	TGTGCCAGCAGTTTAAACTCACAGCCCCAGCATTTT
TRBV4-1	TRBJ1-2	TRBD1	-	CASSPGQDNYGYTF	TGCGCCAGCAGCCCAGGACAGGATAACTATGGCTACACCTTC
TRBV6-5	TRBJ1-2	TRBD1	-	CARGTGWDGYTF	TGTGCCAGGGGGACAGGGTGGGATGGCTACACCTTC
TRBV5-4	TRBJ2-3	-	-	CASRPPGGALDTQYF	TGTGCCAGCAGACCCCCTGGGGGGGCTTTGGATACGCAGTATTTT
TRBV2	TRBJ2-4	-	-	CASGGPEGENIQYF	TGTGCCAGCGGGGGCCCAGAAGGCGAAAACATTCAGTACTTC
TRBV5-5	TRBJ1-5	-	-	CASSLVVNQPQHF	TGTGCCAGCAGCTTGGTAGTAAATCAGCCCCAGCATTTT
TRBV2	TRBJ2-1	-	-	CASSGLTPGNEQFF	TGTGCCAGCAGTGGGTTGACACCGGGGAATGAGCAGTTCTTC
TRBV10-2	TRBJ1-4	-	-	CAVRGGSGEKLFF	TGCGCCGTAAGGGGAGGGTCGGGTGAAAAACTGTTTTTT
TRBV5-5	TRBJ1-6	-	-	CASSFLTGQDSPLHF	TGTGCCAGCAGCTTCTTGACAGGTCAGGATTCACCCCTCCACTTT
TRBV7-3	TRBJ2-2	TRBD1	-	CASSGVGQGGTGELFF	TGTGCCAGCAGCGGCGTAGGACAGGGAGGAACCGGGGAGCTGTTTTTT
TRBV6-2/TRBV6-3	TRBJ1-1	-	-	CASSYSTVGSSGTEAFF	TGTGCCAGCAGTTACTCGACCGTGGGAAGTAGCGGGACTGAAGCTTTCTTT
TRBV11-3	TRBJ2-1	-	few	CASSLAGWNNEQFF	TGTGCCAGCAGCTTAGCGGGGTGGAACAATGAGCAGTTCTTC
TRBV11-2	TRBJ1-1	-	-	CASSPTPFTEAFF	TGTGCCAGCAGCCCGACACCGTTCACTGAAGCTTTCTTT
TRBV6-5	TRBJ1-3	-	-	CASSYKGGGNTIYF	TGTGCCAGCAGTTATAAGGGAGGAGGAAACACCATATATTTT
TRBV11-2	TRBJ2-7	TRBD1	-	CASSLRRGYEQYF	TGTGCCAGCAGCCTTCGCAGGGGGTACGAGCAGTACTTC
TRBV6-2/TRBV6-3	TRBJ2-1	-	-	CASSPTGTEYNEQFF	TGTGCCAGCAGCCCGACCGGGACTGAATACAATGAGCAGTTCTTC
TRBV30	TRBJ1-2	-	-	CAWSVPPGERAAYGYTF	TGTGCCTGGAGTGTACCCCCGGGGGAGCGGGCCGCCTATGGCTACACCTTC
TRBV5-6	TRBJ1-6	-	-	CASRLRDQGNRDSPLHF	TGTGCCAGCAGGTTGCGGGACCAGGGGAACAGAGATTCACCCCTCCACTTT
TRBV13	TRBJ1-5	TRBD1	-	CASSPGQGDNQPQHF	TGTGCCAGCAGCCCTGGACAGGGAGACAATCAGCCCCAGCATTTT
TRBV5-4	TRBJ2-7	TRBD1	-	CASTTGTGINEQYF	TGTGCCAGCACCACCGGGACAGGGATCAACGAGCAGTACTTC
TRBV29-1	TRBJ1-1	-	-	CSVSPTEAFF	TGCAGCGTTTCTCCCACTGAAGCTTTCTTT
TRBV6-6	TRBJ1-1	-	many	CASSPKGLAILNTEAFF	TGTGCCAGCAGTCCCAAGGGACTAGCTATACTGAACACTGAAGCTTTCTTT
TRBV2	TRBJ1-3	TRBD1	-	CASLQGASGNTIYF	TGTGCCAGCCTGCAGGGGGCCTCTGGAAACACCATATATTTT
TRBV10-2	TRBJ1-5	TRBD1	-	CASSATQGDQPQHF	TGCGCCAGCAGTGCGACGCAGGGGGATCAGCCCCAGCATTTT
TRBV5-1	TRBJ1-6	TRBD1	-	CASSQRNFGQGGSPLHF	TGCGCCAGCAGCCAAAGGAACTTTGGACAGGGAGGTTCACCCCTCCACTTT
TRBV6-5	TRBJ2-2	-	many	CASSLHTTGELFF	TGTGCCAGCAGTTTGCACACGACCGGGGAGCTGTTTTTT
TRBV25-1	TRBJ1-6	TRBD1	-	CASRGTGEGALHF	TGTGCCAGCAGGGGGACAGGGGAAGGGGCCCTCCACTTT
TRBV20-1	TRBJ1-2	-	-	CSAVPGYTF	TGCAGTGCTGTCCCAGGCTACACCTTC
TRBV12-3/TRBV12-4	TRBJ1-2	-	few	CASSLQGYGYTF	TGTGCCAGCAGTTTACAGGGATACGGCTACACCTTC
TRBV30	TRBJ1-1	-	-	CAWSVVQPNTEAFF	TGTGCCTGGAGTGTAGTACAGCCGAACACTGAAGCTTTCTTT
TRBV6-2/TRBV6-3	TRBJ1-2	TRBD1	few	CASTPGGAGGYTF	TGTGCCAGCACCCCAGGGGGCGCGGGAGGCTACACCTTC
TRBV4-1	TRBJ1-1	-	-	CASRGRHGRTANTEAFF	TGCGCCAGCAGAGGCCGTCATGGAAGAACAGCGAACACTGAAGCTTTCTTT
TRBV24-1	TRBJ1-1	-	-	CATSDFRSEAFF	TGTGCCACCAGTGATTTTAGGAGCGAAGCTTTCTTT
TRBV6-1	TRBJ2-3	TRBD2	-	CASSEVAGVSVTQYF	TGTGCCAGCAGTGAAGTAGCGGGGGTATCCGTTACGCAGTATTTT
TRBV5-1	TRBJ1-2	-	-	CASSWRTADYGYTF	TGCGCCAGCAGCTGGCGGACAGCTGACTATGGCTACACCTTC
TRBV19	TRBJ2-3	TRBD1	-	CASRDRGRIDTQYF	TGTGCCAGTAGGGACAGGGGGAGAATAGATACGCAGTATTTT
TRBV6-4	TRBJ1-2	TRBD1	-	CASSPTPGQGPYGYTF	TGTGCCAGCAGTCCAACCCCAGGACAGGGGCCTTATGGCTACACCTTC
TRBV6-5	TRBJ2-1	TRBD2	-	CASRPGLPHGEQFF	TGTGCCAGCAGGCCGGGACTACCTCACGGTGAGCAGTTCTTC
TRBV9	TRBJ2-1	-	-	CASSPLDPGAQDEQFF	TGTGCCAGCAGCCCTCTCGACCCAGGGGCGCAGGATGAGCAGTTCTTC
TRBV6-5	TRBJ1-4	-	few	CATRAPTNEKLFF	TGTGCCACCAGAGCCCCAACTAATGAAAAACTGTTTTTT
TRBV29-1	TRBJ1-1	TRBD1	-	CSVGQGVRTEAFF	TGCAGCGTAGGACAGGGAGTTCGGACTGAAGCTTTCTTT
TRBV6-5	TRBJ2-1	TRBD2	-	CASIAGLAGSNEQFF	TGTGCCAGCATTGCGGGACTAGCGGGATCGAATGAGCAGTTCTTC
TRBV24-1	TRBJ1-3	TRBD1	-	CATRGQGAVGNTIYF	TGTGCCACCAGAGGACAGGGGGCAGTCGGAAACACCATATATTTT
TRBV7-3	TRBJ2-2	TRBD1	-	CASSPTGSGELFF	TGTGCCAGCAGCCCGACAGGGTCCGGGGAGCTGTTTTTT
TRBV3-1/TRBV3-2	TRBJ1-6	-	-	CASSQGSDRPGSPLHF	TGTGCCAGCAGCCAAGGTAGCGACAGGCCAGGCTCACCCCTCCACTTT
TRBV30	TRBJ2-1	TRBD1	-	CAWSVGQRSSYNEQFF	TGTGCCTGGAGTGTGGGACAGCGGAGCTCCTACAATGAGCAGTTCTTC